The 23 T cell receptor beta chains presented below share a single source sample, sequenced in a study of T cells after yellow fever vaccination. TCRdb recomputed calls from the 5' RACE reads with MiXCR, one row per CDR3 protein. The sample carries hundreds of thousands of distinct CDR3 sequences, around 20% recorded once. The input for sequencing was PBMCs, taken before the yellow fever booster vaccination. These receptors all stem from a young man who received the YFV17D yellow fever vaccine.

The chain uses TRBV7-3 and TRBJ2-1; D may be TRBD2 (6 bases). CDR3 length equals 13 residues. Germline CDR1 and CDR2: SGHTA and FQGTGA. V lost 4 bases, J lost 8 bases, and 12 bases lay in between. The CDR3 here is CASSSRRGDEQFF. Written as DNA, the CDR3 is TGTGCCAGCAGCTCGAGGAGGGGCGATGAGCAGTTCTTC. Full variable domain (rest looked up from reference TRBV7-3 and TRBJ2-1): GAGVSQTPSNKVTEKGKYVELRCDPISGHTALYWYRQSLGQGPEFLIYFQGTGAADDSGLPNDRFFAVRPEGSVSTLKIQRTERGDSAVYLCASSSRRGDEQFFGPGTRLTVL.

This clonotype has only a few counts. This chain connects TRBV9 to TRBJ2-3; 12 nucleotides align to TRBD2. Germline loops: CDR1 SGDLS, CDR2 YYNGEE. The CDR3 is 15 amino acids. The V and J ends lost 6 bases and 1 base, in that order; junction bases with no gene match: 3. The CDR3 coding sequence is TGTGCCAGCACCGCTAGCGGGGGGGGCACAGATACGCAGTATTTT. Translation gives CASTASGGGTDTQYF.

This sequence joins TRBV7-2 and TRBJ1-5; TRBD1 matches 8 bases. Per germline, CDR1 SGHTA and CDR2 FQGNSA. The CDR3 covers 15 residues. Germline trimming cut 5 bases from V and 7 bases from J; bases unmatched to any gene: 10. DNA for the CDR3: TGTGCCAGCAGCCCGGACGCAGGGGGCACGCAGCCCCAGCATTTT. Protein: CASSPDAGGTQPQHF.

This clonotype was picked up a small number of times. V is TRBV27 and J is TRBJ2-1; no clear D. CDR1 and CDR2 (germline): MNHEY, SMNVEV (reference sequence). CDR3 length: 12 amino acids. V was pared by 3 bases and J by 8 bases, with 8 bases between. The CDR3 region is CASSFLGYEQFF. CDR3 DNA: TGTGCCAGCAGTTTTCTTGGGTATGAGCAGTTCTTC.

In its sample, this clonotype was seen a few times. The chain joins TRBV7-2 to TRBJ2-1, with D unresolved. This CDR3 comprises 11 residues. Trimming left V 5 bases short and J 8 bases short, with 7 bases between. CDR1 is SGHTA, CDR2 FQGNSA, per germline. The CDR3 coding sequence is TGTGCCAGCAGCCCCAGGCATGAGCAGTTCTTC. It specifies CASSPRHEQFF.

This clonotype came up a few times. V and J are TRBV7-2 and TRBJ2-7; D may be TRBD1 (6 bases). Germline assignment: CDR1 SGHTA and CDR2 FQGNSA. The CDR3 runs to 13 residues. Trimming cost V 5 bases and J 7 bases, with 15 bases left between them. CDR3 residues: CASSPQGLGEQYF. CDR3 sequence (DNA): TGTGCCAGCAGCCCTCAGGGGCTGGGTGAGCAGTACTTC.

The chain combines TRBV6-6 with TRBJ1-2; tentative D call: TRBD1 (5 bases). The CDR3 has 14 residues. The V gene lost 0 bases and the J gene lost 8 bases, with 13 bases spanning the gap. Germline V gene data show CDR1 as MNHNY and CDR2 as SVGAGI (reference sequence). The CDR3, as DNA: TGTGCCAGCAGTTACTCGGGCAGGGACTCAGGCTACACCTTC. It encodes CASSYSGRDSGYTF.

A word on this clonotype: It may be a read error: a sequence one base away is much more abundant. V and J are TRBV9 and TRBJ2-6, with D unclear. Per the germline V gene, CDR1 is SGDLS and CDR2 is YYNGEE. The V end was cut by 7 bases, the J end by 3 bases, with 11 bases between. The CDR3 is 14 amino acids. Here the CDR3 DNA reads TGTGCCAGCGGCCTTTCGGGTGGGGCCAACGTCCTGACTTTC. Its translation is CASGLSGGANVLTF.

The chain carries TRBV11-2 and TRBJ2-1, with D unclear. V gave up 5 bases and J gave up 6 bases, with 14 bases separating them. The CDR3 covers 14 residues. Germline-derived CDR1 and CDR2 are SGHAT and FQNNGV. The DNA of the CDR3 is TGTGCCAGCAGCCTAATGTGGGCTGTCAATGAGCAGTTCTTC. Translating it yields CASSLMWAVNEQFF.

The chain joins TRBV4-2 to TRBJ1-1; D is perhaps TRBD1 (5 bases). The germline V gene has CDR1 LGHNA and CDR2 YNFKEQ. CDR3 length equals 16 residues. Trimming pared 4 bases from V and 5 bases from J, leaving 20 bases between. CDR3: CASSPPPGGRDTEAFF. CDR3 sequence (DNA): TGTGCCAGCAGCCCTCCCCCCGGGGGTCGGGATACTGAAGCTTTCTTT.

This chain connects TRBV6-2 or TRBV6-3 to TRBJ2-7; D is ambiguous. Deletions cut 7 bases from V and 4 bases from J, with 14 bases between. Germline V gives CDR1 MNHEY, CDR2 SVGEGT. The CDR3 extends over 13 amino acids. CDR3 sequence (DNA): TGTGCCAGCAACCTCGAACCGCAGTACGAGCAGTACTTC. This gives the protein CASNLEPQYEQYF.

The rearrangement links TRBV20-1 to TRBJ2-4; no reliable D call. The CDR3 has 18 residues. Trimming removed 1 base from V and 0 bases from J, with 19 bases in between. CDR1 is DFQATT, CDR2 SNEGSKA, per germline (reference sequence). The CDR3 sequence is CSARVIRSAVLAKNIQYF. The CDR3, as DNA: TGCAGTGCTAGAGTCATACGTTCCGCCGTTTTAGCCAAAAACATTCAGTACTTC.

This clonotype was counted a few times. This rearrangement joins TRBV6-5 to TRBJ2-6; no reliable D call. CDR3 length equals 15 residues. Germline V gene data show CDR1 as MNHEY and CDR2 as SVGAGI. The V end was cut by 8 bases, the J end by 0 bases, with 11 bases between. CDR3 residues: CASGRSRSGANVLTF. CDR3 nucleotides: TGTGCCAGCGGAAGGTCCCGCTCTGGGGCCAACGTCCTGACTTTC.

The chain's CDR3 is CASSYLAGVDTQYF. In DNA form, the CDR3 reads TGTGCCAGCAGCTATTTAGCGGGGGTGGATACGCAGTATTTT. This sequence joins TRBV6-5 and TRBJ2-3; 9 bases match TRBD2. Per germline, CDR1 MNHEY and CDR2 SVGAGI. This CDR3 spans 14 amino acids. V shed 6 bases and J 6 bases; nucleotides not matched to a gene: 7.

This clonotype appeared a few times. This rearrangement joins TRBV19 to TRBJ2-1; the D is unclear. CDR3 size: 10 residues. The V end was cut by 7 bases, the J end by 10 bases, with 8 bases between. The germline gives CDR1 LNHDA, CDR2 SQIVND (reference sequence). The CDR3 nucleotides read TGTGCCAGTATGGAAGGCGAGCAGTTCTTC. This translates into CASMEGEQFF.

In its sample, this clonotype was seen a few times. The chain combines TRBV6-2 or TRBV6-3 with TRBJ2-1, with D maybe TRBD2 (6 bases). V was shortened by 8 bases and J by 5 bases, with 19 bases between the two germline ends. The germline V gene encodes CDR1 MNHEY and CDR2 SVGEGT. CDR3 length: 15 amino acids. The DNA for the CDR3 is TGTGCCAGCGAGAGATGGCGGGGTTACAACAATGAGCAGTTCTTC. Its translation: CASERWRGYNNEQFF.

This rearrangement joins TRBV28 to TRBJ2-3; D is unresolved. The V end was cut by 6 bases, the J end by 3 bases, with 10 bases between. Germline V CDR1 and CDR2: MDHEN, SYDVKM. The CDR3 is made up of 13 amino acids. The CDR3 nucleotides read TGTGCCAGCAGCAACCGCATTACAGATACGCAGTATTTT. The encoded protein is CASSNRITDTQYF.

This clonotype was counted between two and nine times. V is TRBV5-1 and J is TRBJ2-2, with D perhaps assigned TRBD1 or TRBD2 (5 bases each). The V gene lost 5 bases and the J gene lost 4 bases, with 12 bases spanning the gap. In germline, CDR1 is SGHRS, CDR2 YFSETQ. CDR3 size: 14 residues. The CDR3 DNA reads TGCGCCAGCAGATCTGTGAGGGGCACCGGGGAGCTGTTTTTT. It yields the protein CASRSVRGTGELFF.

The CDR3 protein is CSSWTSGYNEQFF. The CDR3, as DNA: TGCAGCTCATGGACTAGCGGTTACAATGAGCAGTTCTTC. The chain links TRBV29-1 to TRBJ2-1; the match to TRBD2 covers 10 bases. There are 13 residues in the CDR3. Germline values: CDR1 SQVTM, CDR2 ANQGSEA. V was clipped by 8 bases and J by 4 bases; unmatched bases: 5.

The CDR3 DNA reads as TGTGCCAGCAGTCAACAGGGGGCGGCAGGAAGAGCTTTCTTT. Translating gives CASSQQGAAGRAFF. The rearrangement uses TRBV7-9 and TRBJ1-1, with TRBD1 matching 9 bases. The CDR3 covers 14 residues. From germline, CDR1 is SEHNR and CDR2 FQNEAQ (reference sequence). Trimming took 6 bases from V and 10 from J; bases not matched to a gene: 12.

A few counts support this clonotype. The chain combines TRBV7-9 with TRBJ1-2; D is unresolved. Between the trimmed V and J ends, which lost 1 base and 7 bases, there was a span of 13 bases. The CDR3 spans 14 residues. Germline V CDR1 and CDR2: SEHNR, FQNEAQ (reference sequence). The CDR3 coding sequence is TGTGCCAGCAGCTTAGTTCCCGGAGAAGGTGGCTACACCTTC. This encodes CASSLVPGEGGYTF.

This clonotype has ten or more counts. J is TRBJ2-1 and V is TRBV6-5, with a tentative D call TRBD1 (5 bases). CDR3 length: 11 residues. Germline V CDR1 and CDR2: MNHEY, SVGAGI. The ends were cut back, 6 bases at V and 15 bases at J, with 15 bases in the middle. The CDR3 sequence is CASRAGSAVFF. CDR3 sequence (DNA): TGTGCCAGCAGAGCAGGGTCCGCGGTGTTCTTC.

This clonotype has a single count. The chain recombines TRBV2 with TRBJ2-3; 9 positions agree with TRBD2. The germline gives CDR1 SNHLY, CDR2 FYNNEI. This CDR3 contains 13 residues. J lost 7 bases, V lost 6 bases, and 5 bases had no gene match. The CDR3 sequence: CASSRTSAYTQYF. Written as DNA, the CDR3 is TGTGCCAGCAGCCGGACTAGCGCGTATACGCAGTATTTT.